Listed here are 19 T cell receptor beta chains from one sample, sequenced in a study of cytomegalovirus exposure and HLA in healthy donors (TCRdb year 2017). The library was obtained by the immunoSEQ multiplex PCR assay. The multiplex PCR relied on a mix of 60 forward primers for TCR Vbeta segments and 13 reverse primers for TCR Jbeta segments. Held by TCRdb, this immuneACCESS table contains in-frame sequences only and omits some clones. Under half of the omission traces to an unresolved V gene where checked; the cause of the rest is unknown. In this sample the table shows 200,000 to 250,000 clones, more than 70% of which occur a single time. The ten largest clonotypes hold approximately 0.47% of the sample. The source material was PBMCs. These receptors originate from a boy aged 5-17 years in good health and CMV-seronegative.

The rearrangement joins TRBV10-1 to TRBJ1-2; D ambiguous. This CDR3 has 14 residues. V lost 0 bases and J lost 8, with 13 bases in between. The germline V gene has CDR1 WNHNN and CDR2 SYGVQD (reference sequence). The CDR3 nucleotides are TGCGCCAGCAGTGAGTCTCGGTTTTCCTGGGGCTACACCTTC. Protein sequence: CASSESRFSWGYTF.

The chain employs TRBV29-1 and TRBJ2-3; tentatively, D is TRBD2 (5 bases). V was trimmed by 6 bases and J by 9 bases, leaving 16 bases between them. This CDR3 has 12 amino acids. The germline CDR1 and CDR2 sequences are SQVTM and ANQGSEA. The CDR3 sequence: CSVEKEGVTQYF. The CDR3 coding sequence is TGCAGCGTCGAGAAAGAGGGAGTAACGCAGTATTTT.

This clone was detected a few times. This chain uses TRBV27 with TRBJ2-5, with D tentatively TRBD2 (5 bases). Deletions cut 3 bases from V and 5 bases from J, with 10 bases between. CDR3 length equals 13 residues. CDR1 is MNHEY, CDR2 SMNVEV, per germline (reference sequence). Here the CDR3 reads CASSLGKRETQYF. Here the CDR3 DNA reads TGTGCCAGCAGTTTGGGGAAGCGGGAGACCCAGTACTTC.

The chain combines TRBV29-1 with TRBJ1-1; 7 bases fit TRBD1. The V segment lost 2 bases and the J segment 4 bases; nucleotides outside the gene matches: 7. The CDR3 contains 14 residues. Germline V CDR1 and CDR2: SQVTM, ANQGSEA. CDR3 DNA: TGCAGCGTTGAAAGGGGGCGCGGGGTCACTGAAGCTTTCTTT. It codes for CSVERGRGVTEAFF. Looking up the rest from reference TRBV29-1 and TRBJ1-1 gives the full variable domain: SAVISQKPSRDICQRGTSLTIQCQVDSQVTMMFWYRQQPGQSLTLIATANQGSEATYESGFVIDKFPISRPNLTFSTLTVSNMSPEDSSIYLCSVERGRGVTEAFFGQGTRLTVV.

This chain links TRBV11-2 with TRBJ2-2, with a tentative D call TRBD1 (5 bases). This CDR3 spans 15 amino acids. From germline, CDR1 is SGHAT and CDR2 FQNNGV. V was shortened by 5 bases and J by 7 bases, with 17 bases between the two germline ends. CDR3 residues: CASSLISGWDGELFF. The DNA for the CDR3 is TGTGCCAGCAGCCTCATTTCAGGGTGGGACGGGGAGCTGTTTTTT.

The chain has TRBV11-2 and TRBJ2-1, with a tentative D call TRBD1 (5 bases). Between the trimmed V and J ends, which lost 0 bases and 15 bases, there was a span of 15 bases. Germline lookup yields CDR1 SGHAT and CDR2 FQNNGV. This CDR3 spans 13 amino acids. Here the CDR3 DNA reads TGTGCCAGCAGCTTAGATTCGGAAACAGGTACGTTCTTC. Protein sequence: CASSLDSETGTFF.

This clone was recorded a few times. The V and J genes are TRBV6-5 and TRBJ2-7, with 8 bases fitting TRBD1. The V gene's germline CDR1 is MNHEY and CDR2 SVGAGI. There are 12 residues in the CDR3. Trimming took 6 bases from V and 7 from J; bases not matched to a gene: 5. The CDR3 sequence: CASRTGEGEQYF. The CDR3 nucleotides are TGTGCCAGCAGGACAGGGGAAGGGGAGCAGTACTTC.

The chain uses TRBV27 and TRBJ2-1; maybe TRBD1 (6 bases). Germline V gives CDR1 MNHEY, CDR2 SMNVEV (reference sequence). Trimming took off 4 bases at V and 7 bases at J, with 11 bases between the two ends. The CDR3 has 13 amino acids. The CDR3: CASSSPQGNEQFF. CDR3 nucleotides: TGTGCCAGCAGTTCCCCACAGGGTAATGAGCAGTTCTTC.

This chain joins TRBV18 and TRBJ1-1, with D unclear. The CDR3 is made up of 14 amino acids. V shed 3 bases and J shed 7 bases, with 15 bases lying between them. Germline loops: CDR1 KGHSH, CDR2 LQKENI. The CDR3 coding sequence is TGTGCCAGCTCACCCGAATTGAGAACAGATGAAGCTTTCTTT. Translating it yields CASSPELRTDEAFF.

The chain combines TRBV4-1 with TRBJ2-3; 12 positions agree with TRBD2. Per the germline V gene, CDR1 is MGHRA and CDR2 is YSYEKL. This CDR3 has 17 amino acids. V lost 1 base, J lost 2 bases, and 4 bases stayed unmatched. The CDR3 DNA sequence: TGCGCCAGCAGCCAAGCCGGGACTAGCGGGTTCACAGATACGCAGTATTTT. Translated: CASSQAGTSGFTDTQYF.

The chain joins TRBV5-4 to TRBJ2-3; 10 bases match TRBD2. This CDR3 spans 14 amino acids. The V and J ends lost 5 bases and 3 bases, in that order; junction bases with no gene match: 3. Germline V CDR1 and CDR2: SGHNT, YYREEE (reference sequence). The CDR3 is CASRGLAFTDTQYF. The CDR3 nucleotides are TGTGCCAGCAGGGGACTAGCGTTTACAGATACGCAGTATTTT.

The chain employs TRBV7-8 and TRBJ1-1, with 9 positions matching TRBD1. Germline CDR1 is SGHVS and CDR2 is FQNEAQ. V shed 5 bases, J shed 7 bases, and the junction held 11 bases outside the gene matches. The CDR3 spans 15 residues. The DNA for the CDR3 is TGTGCCAGCAGCATATTCCGGGACAGGGACTGTGAAGCTTTCTTT. Protein: CASSIFRDRDCEAFF. Full variable domain (missing parts from reference TRBV7-8 and TRBJ1-1): GAGVSQSPRYKVAKRGQDVALRCDPISGHVSLFWYQQALGQGPEFLTYFQNEAQLDKSGLPSDRFFAERPEGSVSTLKIQRTQQEDSAVYLCASSIFRDRDCEAFFGQGTRLTVV.

This clone turned up a few times. The J gene is TRBJ1-1, the V gene TRBV5-1, with D possibly being TRBD1 (5 bases). CDR1 and CDR2 (germline): SGHRS, YFSETQ. With 0 bases removed from V and 8 bases from J, the gap between germline ends came to 5 bases. This CDR3 is built from 11 residues. The CDR3 protein is CASSLEGEAFF. CDR3 sequence (DNA): TGCGCCAGCAGCTTGGAGGGGGAAGCTTTCTTT.

This clone was counted only a few times. The genes are TRBV6-6 and TRBJ1-1; a weak D match, TRBD1 (5 bases). V lost 5 bases and J 5 bases, leaving 9 bases between the germline ends. The germline gives CDR1 MNHNY, CDR2 SVGAGI (reference sequence). The CDR3 contains 12 residues. CDR3: CASSQRGTEAFF. As DNA, the CDR3 is TGTGCCAGCAGTCAACGGGGGACTGAAGCTTTCTTT.

This chain connects TRBV6-4 to TRBJ2-1, with 8 bases aligning to TRBD1. The germline gives CDR1 MRHNA, CDR2 SNTAGT. V shed 3 bases and J 8 bases; nucleotides not matched to a gene: 12. The CDR3 runs 16 residues. The CDR3 nucleotides read TGTGCCAGCAGTGAGGGAGGACAGGGCCCCCAAGATGAGCAGTTCTTC. Its translation is CASSEGGQGPQDEQFF.

V gene TRBV30 combines with J gene TRBJ2-5, with 11 bases identical to TRBD2. After removal of 2 bases from V and 1 base from J, the junction contained 9 bases not matched to a gene. Germline V lookup: CDR1 GTSNPN, CDR2 SVGIG (reference sequence). The CDR3 is 17 amino acids. The DNA of the CDR3 is TGTGCCTGGAGTCTCGAATTAGCGGGGGGGCTCCAAGAGACCCAGTACTTC. Its protein product is CAWSLELAGGLQETQYF.

This chain connects TRBV6-6 to TRBJ2-1; D remains unclear. V shed 6 bases and J shed 10 bases, with 13 bases lying between them. This CDR3 has 12 amino acids. The germline gives CDR1 MNHNY, CDR2 SVGAGI (reference sequence). CDR3 sequence (DNA): TGTGCCAGCAGCGGCCCCCGAGGCGAGCAGTTCTTC. This gives the protein CASSGPRGEQFF.

The chain combines TRBV29-1 with TRBJ1-2; weak D call: TRBD1 (5 bases). This CDR3 is 13 amino acids long. V was pared by 0 bases and J by 4 bases, with 9 bases between. Germline V gives CDR1 SQVTM, CDR2 ANQGSEA. The CDR3 here is CSVEDGRVYGYTF. CDR3 DNA: TGCAGCGTTGAAGACGGCAGGGTCTATGGCTACACCTTC.

This clone was seen a handful of times. The chain couples TRBV6-6 to TRBJ1-1, with D possibly matching TRBD1 (5 bases). The germline V and J ends were trimmed by 2 bases and 4 bases, with 11 bases remaining between them. This CDR3 is built from 14 residues. CDR1 and CDR2 (germline): MNHNY, SVGAGI (reference sequence). The chain's CDR3 is CASSYGGARTEAFF. The CDR3 DNA follows: TGTGCCAGCAGTTACGGCGGGGCGCGCACTGAAGCTTTCTTT.